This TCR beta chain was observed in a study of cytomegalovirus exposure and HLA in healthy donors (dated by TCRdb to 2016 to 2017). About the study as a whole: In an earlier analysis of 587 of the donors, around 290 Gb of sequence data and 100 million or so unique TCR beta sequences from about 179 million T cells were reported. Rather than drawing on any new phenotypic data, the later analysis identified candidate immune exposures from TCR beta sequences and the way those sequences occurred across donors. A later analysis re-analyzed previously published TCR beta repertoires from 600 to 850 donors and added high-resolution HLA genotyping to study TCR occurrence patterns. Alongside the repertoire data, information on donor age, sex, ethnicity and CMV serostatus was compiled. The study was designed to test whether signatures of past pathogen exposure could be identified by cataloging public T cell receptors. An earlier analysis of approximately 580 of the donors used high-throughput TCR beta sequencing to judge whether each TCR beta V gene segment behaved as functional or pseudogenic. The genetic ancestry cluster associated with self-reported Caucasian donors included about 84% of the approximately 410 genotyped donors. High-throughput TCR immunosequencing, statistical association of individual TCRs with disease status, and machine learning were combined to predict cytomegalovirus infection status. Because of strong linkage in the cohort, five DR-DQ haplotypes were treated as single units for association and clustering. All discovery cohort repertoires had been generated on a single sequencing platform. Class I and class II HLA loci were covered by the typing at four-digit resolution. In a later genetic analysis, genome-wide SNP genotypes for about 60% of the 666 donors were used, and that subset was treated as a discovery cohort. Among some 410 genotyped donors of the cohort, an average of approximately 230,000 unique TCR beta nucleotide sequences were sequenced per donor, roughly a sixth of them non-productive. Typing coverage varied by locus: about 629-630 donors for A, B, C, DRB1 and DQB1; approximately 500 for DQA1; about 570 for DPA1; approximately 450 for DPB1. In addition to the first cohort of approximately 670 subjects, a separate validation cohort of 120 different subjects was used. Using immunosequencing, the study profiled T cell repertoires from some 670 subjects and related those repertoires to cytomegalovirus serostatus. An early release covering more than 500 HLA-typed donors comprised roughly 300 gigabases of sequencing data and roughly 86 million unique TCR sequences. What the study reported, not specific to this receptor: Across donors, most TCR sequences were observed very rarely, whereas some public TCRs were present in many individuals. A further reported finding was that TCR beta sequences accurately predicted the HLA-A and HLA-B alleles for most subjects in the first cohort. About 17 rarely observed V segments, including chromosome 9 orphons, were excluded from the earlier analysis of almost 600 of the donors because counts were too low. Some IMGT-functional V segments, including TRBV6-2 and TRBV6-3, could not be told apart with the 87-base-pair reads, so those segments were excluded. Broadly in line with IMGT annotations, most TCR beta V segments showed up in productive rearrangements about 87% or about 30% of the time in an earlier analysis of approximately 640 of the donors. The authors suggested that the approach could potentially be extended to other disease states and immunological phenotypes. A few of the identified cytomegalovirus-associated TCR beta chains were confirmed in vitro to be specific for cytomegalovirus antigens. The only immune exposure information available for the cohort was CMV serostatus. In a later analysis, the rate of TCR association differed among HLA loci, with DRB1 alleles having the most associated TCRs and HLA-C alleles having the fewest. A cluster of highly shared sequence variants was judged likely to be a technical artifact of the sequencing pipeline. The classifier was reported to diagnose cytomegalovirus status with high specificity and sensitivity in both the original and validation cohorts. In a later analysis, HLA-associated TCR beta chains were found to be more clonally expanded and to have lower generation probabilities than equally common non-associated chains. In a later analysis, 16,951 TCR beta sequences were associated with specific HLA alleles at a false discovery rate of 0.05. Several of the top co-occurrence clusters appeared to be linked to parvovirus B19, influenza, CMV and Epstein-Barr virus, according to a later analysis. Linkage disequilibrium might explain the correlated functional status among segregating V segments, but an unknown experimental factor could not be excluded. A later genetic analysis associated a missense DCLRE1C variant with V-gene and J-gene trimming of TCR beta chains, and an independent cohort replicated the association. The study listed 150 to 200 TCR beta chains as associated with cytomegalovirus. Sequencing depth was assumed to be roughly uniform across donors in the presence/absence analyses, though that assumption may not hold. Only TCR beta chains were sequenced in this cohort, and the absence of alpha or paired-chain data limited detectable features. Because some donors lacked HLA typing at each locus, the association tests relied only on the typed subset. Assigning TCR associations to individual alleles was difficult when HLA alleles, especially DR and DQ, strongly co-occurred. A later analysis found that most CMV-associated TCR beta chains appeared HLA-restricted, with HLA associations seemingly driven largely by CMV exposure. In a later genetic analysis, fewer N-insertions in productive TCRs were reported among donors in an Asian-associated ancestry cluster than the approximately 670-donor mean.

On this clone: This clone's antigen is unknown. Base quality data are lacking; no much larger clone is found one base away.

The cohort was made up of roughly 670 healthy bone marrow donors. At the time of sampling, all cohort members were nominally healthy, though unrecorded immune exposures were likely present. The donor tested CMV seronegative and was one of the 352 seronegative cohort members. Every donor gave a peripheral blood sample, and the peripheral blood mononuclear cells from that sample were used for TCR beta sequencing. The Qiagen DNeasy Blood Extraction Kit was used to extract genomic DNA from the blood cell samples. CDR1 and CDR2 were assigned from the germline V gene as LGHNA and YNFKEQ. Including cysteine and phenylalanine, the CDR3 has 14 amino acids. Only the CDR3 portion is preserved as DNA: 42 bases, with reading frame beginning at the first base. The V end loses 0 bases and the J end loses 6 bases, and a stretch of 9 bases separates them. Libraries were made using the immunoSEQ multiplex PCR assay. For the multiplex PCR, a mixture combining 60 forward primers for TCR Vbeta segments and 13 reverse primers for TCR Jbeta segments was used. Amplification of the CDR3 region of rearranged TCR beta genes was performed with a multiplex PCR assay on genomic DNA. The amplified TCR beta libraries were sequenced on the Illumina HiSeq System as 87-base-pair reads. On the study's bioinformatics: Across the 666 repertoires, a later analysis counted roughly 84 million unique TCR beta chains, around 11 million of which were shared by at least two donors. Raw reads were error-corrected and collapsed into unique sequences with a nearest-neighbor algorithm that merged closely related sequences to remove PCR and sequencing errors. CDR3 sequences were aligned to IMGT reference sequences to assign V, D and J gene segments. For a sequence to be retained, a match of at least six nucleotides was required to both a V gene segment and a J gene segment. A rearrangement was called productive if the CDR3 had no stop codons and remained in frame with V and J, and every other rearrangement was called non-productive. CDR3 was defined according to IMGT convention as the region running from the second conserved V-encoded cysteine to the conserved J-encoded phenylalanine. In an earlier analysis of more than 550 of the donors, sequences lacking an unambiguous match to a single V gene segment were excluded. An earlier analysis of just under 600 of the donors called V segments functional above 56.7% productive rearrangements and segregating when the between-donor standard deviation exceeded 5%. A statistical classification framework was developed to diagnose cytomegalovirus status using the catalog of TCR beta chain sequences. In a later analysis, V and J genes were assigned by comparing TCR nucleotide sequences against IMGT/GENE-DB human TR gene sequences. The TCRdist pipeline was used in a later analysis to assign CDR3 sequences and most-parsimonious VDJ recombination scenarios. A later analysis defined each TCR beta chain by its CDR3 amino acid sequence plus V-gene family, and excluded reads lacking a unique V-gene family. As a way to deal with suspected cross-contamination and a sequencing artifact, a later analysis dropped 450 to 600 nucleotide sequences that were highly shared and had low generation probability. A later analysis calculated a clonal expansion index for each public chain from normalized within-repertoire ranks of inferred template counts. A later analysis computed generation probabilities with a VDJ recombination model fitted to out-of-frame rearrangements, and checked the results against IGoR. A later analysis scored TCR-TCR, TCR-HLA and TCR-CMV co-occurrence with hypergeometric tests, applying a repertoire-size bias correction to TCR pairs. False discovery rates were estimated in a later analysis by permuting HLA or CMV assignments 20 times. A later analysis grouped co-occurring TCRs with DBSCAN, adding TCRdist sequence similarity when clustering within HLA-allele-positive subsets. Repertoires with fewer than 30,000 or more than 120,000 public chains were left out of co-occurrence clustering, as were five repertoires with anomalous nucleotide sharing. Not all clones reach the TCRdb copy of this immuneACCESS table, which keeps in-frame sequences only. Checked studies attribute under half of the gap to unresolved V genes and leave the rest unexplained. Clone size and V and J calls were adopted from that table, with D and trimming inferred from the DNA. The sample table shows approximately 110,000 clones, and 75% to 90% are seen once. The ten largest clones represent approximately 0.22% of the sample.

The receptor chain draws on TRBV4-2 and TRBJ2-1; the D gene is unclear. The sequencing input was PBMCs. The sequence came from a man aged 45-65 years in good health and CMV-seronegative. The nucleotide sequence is TGTGCCAGCAGCCAAGAGAGTTGGAGCAATGAGCAGTTCTTC. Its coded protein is CASSQESWSNEQFF.